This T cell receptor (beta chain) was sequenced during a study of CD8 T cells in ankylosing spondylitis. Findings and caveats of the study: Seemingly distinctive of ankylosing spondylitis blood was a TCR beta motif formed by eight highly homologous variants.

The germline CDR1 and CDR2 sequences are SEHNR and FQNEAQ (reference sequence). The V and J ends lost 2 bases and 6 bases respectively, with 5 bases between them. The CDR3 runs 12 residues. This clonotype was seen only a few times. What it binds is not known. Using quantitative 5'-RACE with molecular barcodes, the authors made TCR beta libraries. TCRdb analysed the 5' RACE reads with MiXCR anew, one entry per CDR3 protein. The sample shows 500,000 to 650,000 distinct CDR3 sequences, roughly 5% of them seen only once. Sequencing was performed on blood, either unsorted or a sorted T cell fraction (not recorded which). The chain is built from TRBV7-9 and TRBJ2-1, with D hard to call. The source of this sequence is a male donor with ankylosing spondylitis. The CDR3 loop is CASSLTVNEQFF. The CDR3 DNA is TGTGCCAGCAGCTTAACCGTCAATGAGCAGTTCTTC.